This is a list of T cell receptor beta chains from one sample in a study of T cells in Graves' hyperthyroidism and ophthalmopathy. TCRdb processed the multiplex PCR reads anew with MiXCR; each CDR3 protein has one entry. The sample holds fewer than 800,000 distinct CDR3 sequences, around 15% seen once. Sequencing used blood. The source of these receptors is a man between 18 and 29 years old with Graves' hyperthyroidism. Both conserved end residues are part of each CDR3. A D gene is named only where the DNA matches it firmly. The size of a clone is reported for some rows only, either as once, few or many, or as a class for expanded clones.

cdr3_length | d_call | clone_size | j_call | v_call | cdr3_nt | cdr3_aa
16 | TRBD2 | - | TRBJ2-5 | TRBV7-9 | TGTGCCAGCAGCTCGCCGGGGGGAACTAGCGGAGAGACCCAGTACTTC | CASSSPGGTSGETQYF
16 | - | few | TRBJ2-1 | TRBV4-1 | TGCGCCAGCAGCCAAGATTCCGGGAGCTCCTACAATGAGCAGTTCTTC | CASSQDSGSSYNEQFF
16 | - | many | TRBJ2-1 | TRBV24-1 | TGTGCCACCAGTGATTTGGGCCAGGGAATGGACAATGAGCAGTTCTTC | CATSDLGQGMDNEQFF
13 | - | few | TRBJ2-1 | TRBV6-1 | TGTGCCAGCAGGAACCCGCCATACAGTGAGCAGTTCTTC | CASRNPPYSEQFF
13 | - | many | TRBJ2-1 | TRBV27 | TGTGCCAGCAGGCAGGGCGTTCCCAATGAGCAGTTCTTC | CASRQGVPNEQFF
16 | TRBD1 | few | TRBJ1-5 | TRBV19 | TGTGCCAGTAGTGGGGGGACAGGGGAAGGGGATCAGCCCCAGCATTTT | CASSGGTGEGDQPQHF
14 | - | - | TRBJ2-7 | TRBV29-1 | TGCAGCGTTGAAGGTTCCAGCGGCTCCTACGAGCAGTACTTC | CSVEGSSGSYEQYF
14 | - | few | TRBJ1-6 | TRBV5-1 | TGCGCCAGCAGCGAAGGCGGCAATAATTCACCCCTCCACTTT | CASSEGGNNSPLHF
12 | - | many | TRBJ1-1 | TRBV11-2 | TGTGCCAGCAGCTTATATGAGGCTGAAGCTTTCTTT | CASSLYEAEAFF
13 | - | - | TRBJ2-5 | TRBV12-3/TRBV12-4 | TGTGCCAGCAGTTTTTACAACCAAGAGACCCAGTACTTC | CASSFYNQETQYF